This TCR beta chain was obtained from a study of somatic mutations in cytotoxic T cells in rheumatoid arthritis. Study-level results: 8 of 65 patients had a largest CD8+ clone above 20% of CD8+ cells. A slight TRBV07 underrepresentation in rheumatoid arthritis patients was reported without multiple-comparison adjustment. Rheumatoid arthritis patients showed CD8+ clonality increasing with age, unlike healthy controls.

Details on this clone: Its antigen is currently unknown.

Deletions cut 5 bases from V and 0 bases from J, with 16 bases between. The germline V gene encodes CDR1 MNHEY and CDR2 SMNVEV (reference sequence). The CDR3 is made up of 17 amino acids. Sequencing was performed with immunoSEQ multiplex PCR; in TCRdb, only in-frame clones are kept and a portion is missing. Counted here are some 38,000 clones, about 80% occurring once; the ten biggest clones make up more than 2.5%. The sample comprised CD8+ T cells sorted from blood. This chain joins TRBV27 and TRBJ1-4, with D tentatively TRBD1 (5 bases). The sequence came from a man between 35 and 55 years old in good health. The CDR3 sequence is CASSESLRDPTNEKLFF. CDR3 coding DNA: TGTGCCAGCAGTGAATCCCTCAGGGATCCAACTAATGAAAAACTGTTTTTT.